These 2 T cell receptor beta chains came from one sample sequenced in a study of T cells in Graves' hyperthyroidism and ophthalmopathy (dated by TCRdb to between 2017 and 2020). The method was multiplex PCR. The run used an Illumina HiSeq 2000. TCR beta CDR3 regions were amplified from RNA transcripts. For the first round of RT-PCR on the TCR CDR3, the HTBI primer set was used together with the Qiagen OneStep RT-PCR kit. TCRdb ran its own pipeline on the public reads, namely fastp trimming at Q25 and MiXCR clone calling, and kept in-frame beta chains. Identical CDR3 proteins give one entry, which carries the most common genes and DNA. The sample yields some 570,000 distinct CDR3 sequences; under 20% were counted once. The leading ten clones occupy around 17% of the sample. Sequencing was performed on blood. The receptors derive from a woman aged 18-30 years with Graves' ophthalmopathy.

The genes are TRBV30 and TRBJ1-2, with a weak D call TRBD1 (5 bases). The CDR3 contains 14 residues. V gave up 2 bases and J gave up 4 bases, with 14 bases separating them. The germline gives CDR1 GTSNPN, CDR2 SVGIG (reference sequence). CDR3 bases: TGTGCCTGGAGTAGTCAGGGAATTTTCTATGGCTACACCTTC. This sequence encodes CAWSSQGIFYGYTF.

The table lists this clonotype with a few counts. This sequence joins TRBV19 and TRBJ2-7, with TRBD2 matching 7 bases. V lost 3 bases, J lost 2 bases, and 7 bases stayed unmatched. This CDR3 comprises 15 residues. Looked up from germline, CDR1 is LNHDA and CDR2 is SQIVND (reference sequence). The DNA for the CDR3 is TGTGCCAGTAGTATCCGCGGGAGTTGGACCTACGAGCAGTACTTC. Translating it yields CASSIRGSWTYEQYF.